This T cell receptor beta chain was captured by sequencing in a study of blood T cells in healthy people across ages. In the study overall: The template switching approach captured approximately one barcoded beta molecule for every two T cells.

Combining a sample-barcoded 5' primer with a J-beta primer mix, a second PCR ran for roughly 7 to 12 cycles. From the 5' RACE reads, TCRdb called clonotypes with MiXCR, one entry per CDR3 protein. Of some 1.4 million distinct CDR3 sequences in the sample, approximately 42% were seen once. The germline V gene has CDR1 LGHNA and CDR2 YNFKEQ. The CDR3 has 13 amino acids. Trimming took 4 bases from V and 6 from J, leaving 13 bases between them. This TCR derives from a woman under 30 in good health. The sequencing input was blood. The chain uses TRBV4-2 and TRBJ2-7; D is unclear. This CDR3 reads CASSRNTLLEQYF. CDR3 DNA sequence: TGTGCCAGCAGCCGAAACACCCTCCTCGAGCAGTACTTC.